The clone carrying this TCR beta chain was counted a single time. This sample was taken from a study of blood T cell repertoires in COVID-19. Study context: Nucleic acid was either cDNA or gDNA, and it came from T cells, B-cell-depleted T cells, or PBMCs.

In germline, CDR1 is SGHKS, CDR2 YYEKEE (reference sequence). This CDR3 comprises 14 residues. Between the trimmed V and J ends, which lost 6 bases and 8 bases, there was a span of 18 bases. The data were produced by immunoSEQ multiplex PCR, yet TCRdb's version contains in-frame clones alone and is incomplete. The sample yields 60,000 to 90,000 clones, around 67% seen once. This TCR was recovered from a human donor with acute or convalescent COVID-19. The donor label of this sample is uncertain. Sequencing was performed on peripheral blood. The chain carries TRBV5-5 and TRBJ1-3; the D gene is possibly TRBD1 (5 bases). The DNA for the CDR3 is TGTGCCAGCAACCCGGGACTCACTGTTGACACCATATATTTT. Its protein product is CASNPGLTVDTIYF. The complete variable domain, with remaining parts taken from reference TRBV5-5 and TRBJ1-3, reads DAGVTQSPTHLIKTRGQQVTLRCSPISGHKSVSWYQQVLGQGPQFIFQYYEKEERGRGNFPDRFSARQFPNYSSELNVNALLLGDSALYLCASNPGLTVDTIYFGEGSWLTVV.